This T cell receptor (beta chain) was found in a study of T cell responses to AZD1222 COVID-19 vaccine. Libraries were prepared by immunoSEQ multiplex PCR; TCRdb keeps only in-frame clonotypes and omits some of them. The sample yields about 120,000 clones, 70% to 85% seen once. The CDR3 is 16 amino acids. Germline values: CDR1 MDHEN, CDR2 SYDVKM. Between the trimmed V and J ends, which lost 4 bases and 5 bases, there was a span of 21 bases. This sequence originates from an adult who received the AZD1222 COVID-19 vaccine. Sequences were derived from peripheral blood, sampled 28 days after the second AZD1222 dose. The V and J genes are TRBV28 and TRBJ2-7; D not resolved. The CDR3 bases are TGTGCCAGCAGTTCTGCTTCCGGGCCCTACACTCACGAGCAGTACTTC. Protein sequence: CASSSASGPYTHEQYF.